This T cell receptor beta chain was found in a study of response to subunit inactivated influenza vaccine. TCRdb ran MiXCR on the RT-PCR reads and lists one entry per CDR3 protein. The sample records about 570,000 distinct CDR3 sequences, about 10% being singletons. V lost 5 bases to trimming and J lost 2 bases; unmatched junction nucleotides: 11. Germline-derived CDR1 and CDR2 are MNHNS and SASEGT. The CDR3 contains 17 residues. The table lists this clonotype with a few counts. The same data also contributed to another study, on T cells expressing NK-cell markers. That study reports: TCR beta cDNA was made by 5'RACE template switching with UMIs. Underlying the TCR beta repertoires were sorted CD3+CD56+NKG2C+, CD3+CD56+NKG2C- and CD3+CD56-NKG2C+ T cells.

The sequencing used PBMCs from blood, collected on the day of vaccination. This receptor was identified in a man aged 45-60 years who received an inactivated influenza vaccine. The J gene is TRBJ2-5, the V gene TRBV6-1; TRBD2 aligns across 10 bases. This chain's CDR3 is CASSRTSGLGGQETQYF. CDR3 DNA sequence: TGTGCCAGCAGTCGGACTAGCGGACTAGGGGGGCAAGAGACCCAGTACTTC.